The following is a T cell receptor (beta chain) sequence with its context. What this receptor recognizes is not known. No much larger clone is present one base from it, and per-base qualities are unavailable. Donors were 40 or so systemically healthy Caucasian individuals from Russia aged roughly 6 to 90 years. Each donor gave ten milliliters of peripheral blood, collected into EDTA-treated Vacutainer tubes. Ficoll-Paque density-gradient centrifugation was used to isolate PBMCs, with at least 7 million obtained per sample. Trizol reagent was used to extract total RNA from PBMCs, with at least 5.5 micrograms per sample. Naive CD45RAhigh/CD27high T cell percentages were measured by flow cytometry on a PBMC aliquot from every donor. This record comes from a study of blood T cells in healthy people across ages (dated by TCRdb to between 2015 and 2017). At the level of the whole study: Template switching captured roughly one uniquely barcoded TCR beta cDNA molecule per two T cells in model experiments. The study measured age-related changes in TCR beta repertoire diversity using deep sequencing normalized with unique cDNA molecular identifiers. Donors were grouped into four age groups: young (average 16 years), middle-aged (about 40), aged (around 60) and long-lived (approximately 78). To avoid experimental bias, donors of different ages were distributed randomly across sequencing lanes. For two donors (one aged 18 to 30 and one aged 80 or older), the study analyzed two additional independent replicas of 1 million unique cDNA reads from the same blood draw.

The CDR1 and CDR2 encoded by the germline V gene are ENHRY and SYGVKD. The germline V end is reduced by 8 bases and the J end by 8 bases; junction bases left unmatched: 4. The CDR3 sequence holds 12 residues, the cysteine and phenylalanine included. Just the 36-base CDR3 DNA is kept, in frame starting at base 1. Library preparation was by 5' RACE. The sequencing machine was an Illumina HiSeq 2500. A second PCR of roughly 6 to 11 cycles was run with a J-beta primer mix and a sample-barcoded 5' primer. A unique molecular identifier was introduced onto each TCR beta cDNA molecule by a template-switch 5' adaptor carrying 12 random nucleotides. Each sample yielded at least 3 million CDR3-containing paired-end reads. All of the RNA was converted into first-strand cDNA using the Mint cDNA synthesis kit, with a TRBC-specific oligonucleotide serving as the primer. All cDNA was treated with uracil-DNA glycosylase and then went through a first 18-cycle PCR with the universal primers M1SS and BC2_uni_R. For the original study's pipeline: Each sample was normalized by randomly selecting 1 million high-quality reads, each carrying a distinct molecular identifier. Reads with shared molecular identifiers were discarded instead of being binned into consensus sequences. MiTCR, set to a Q25 quality threshold and the strictest error-elimination algorithm, was used for CDR3 identification, clonotype clustering and error correction. Lower-bound total TCR beta diversity was estimated with a nonparametric unseen species model using Euler transformation. TCRdb reworked the public reads: Q25 trimming with fastp, MiXCR clone assembly, productive beta chains retained. Rows with one shared CDR3 protein collapse into an entry with the most common genes and DNA. TCRdb's processing, not the study's, gives the V and J calls here. This sample has 1.4 million to 1.5 million distinct CDR3 sequences in its table, and 42% of those were observed once. Approximately 7.9% of the sample rests with the top ten.

What the work shows at the level of the full study, not this receptor alone: Bulk unsorted PBMC profiling prevented conclusive comparison of naive and antigen-experienced compartments. Compared with the aged group, the long-lived group had more naive CD4+ T cells, fewer expanded clones and increased TCR diversity, a pattern suggesting age selection. There was a strong correlation between observed TCR beta diversity and the percentage of naive T cells measured by flow cytometry. Estimates of total diversity based on one million sequenced T cells were considered lower bounds and underestimates. As age increased, observed TCR beta diversity per million T cells dropped in a roughly linear way, and a significant reduction was already evident by age about 40. Because the CMV infection status of the donors was unknown, age-related changes in expanded clonotypes may potentially have been confounded.

Sequenced material: blood. Recombination joined TRBV10-3 with TRBJ2-1, and 9 bases in between align with TRBD1. The source of this sequence is a woman aged 18-29 years in good health. In nucleotides, the sequence is TGTGCCATCTCGACAGGGGGAGATGAGCAGTTCTTC. This is translated as CAISTGGDEQFF.